The T cell receptor beta chain under discussion was sequenced for a study of cytomegalovirus exposure and HLA in healthy donors. Primers: 60 Vbeta forward and 13 Jbeta reverse. Generated by immunoSEQ multiplex PCR, the TCRdb table keeps only in-frame clones and is missing some. The sample has over 100,000 clones; 73% are singletons. Findings and caveats of the study: Cytomegalovirus association was listed for about 150 TCR beta chains.

As to this clone: Its antigen is unidentified.

The source is a man aged 35 to 55 in good health and CMV-seronegative. The sequenced material came from PBMCs.

The CDR3 nucleotides are TGTGCCAGCAGCCAAGATAGCAGCGGGGGGGCAGATGAGCAGTTCTTC. Residues: CASSQDSSGGADEQFF. The chain recombines TRBV4-2 with TRBJ2-1; 10 bases fit TRBD2. The germline gives CDR1 LGHNA, CDR2 YNFKEQ. Unmatched junction bases numbered 7, after V lost 0 bases and J lost 8 bases. The CDR3 is 16 amino acids.